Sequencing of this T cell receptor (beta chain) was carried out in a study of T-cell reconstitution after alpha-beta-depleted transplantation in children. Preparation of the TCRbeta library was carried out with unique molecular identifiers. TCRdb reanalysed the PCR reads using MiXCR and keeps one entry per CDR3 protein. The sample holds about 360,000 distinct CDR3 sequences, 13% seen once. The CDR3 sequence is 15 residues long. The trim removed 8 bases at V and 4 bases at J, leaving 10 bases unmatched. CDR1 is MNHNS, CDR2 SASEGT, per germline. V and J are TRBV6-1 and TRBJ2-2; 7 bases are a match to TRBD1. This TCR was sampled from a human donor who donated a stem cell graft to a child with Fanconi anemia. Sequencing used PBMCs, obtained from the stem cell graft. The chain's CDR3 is CASPKTGIATGELFF. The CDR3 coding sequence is TGTGCCAGCCCTAAGACAGGGATTGCCACCGGGGAGCTGTTTTTT.